This passage covers 27 T cell receptor beta chains from one sample sequenced in a study of shared clonotypes between healthy human individuals. Naivety among CD8 cells was defined by CD45RO negativity and positive CCR7 selection, thereby excluding terminally differentiated effector memory CD45RA+ cells. Repertoires were generated with immunoSEQ multiplex PCR, while TCRdb's copy carries only in-frame clones and drops some. The sample has about 2.1 million clones, over 85% seen once. Sequencing was carried out using naive CD8+ T cells from PBMCs. The source of these receptors is a young man in good health. Some clones in this sample may be carry-over from other donors' samples.

The chain joins TRBV9 to TRBJ2-1; TRBD2 is a possible D gene (5 bases). This CDR3 has 15 residues. Germline CDR1 reads SGDLS; CDR2 reads YYNGEE. Trimming took 0 bases from V and 5 from J, leaving 12 bases between them. In DNA form, the CDR3 reads TGTGCCAGCAGCGTAGCTCCGGACTCTAACAATGAGCAGTTCTTC. Translation gives CASSVAPDSNNEQFF.

This chain uses TRBV19 with TRBJ2-1; 11 bases align to TRBD2. The length of the CDR3 is 15 residues. V was pared by 7 bases and J by 5 bases, with 7 bases of the junction left unmatched. The germline V gene encodes CDR1 LNHDA and CDR2 SQIVND (reference sequence). For the CDR3, the DNA is TGTGCCAGTACCCCCACTAGCGGGAGCCACAATGAGCAGTTCTTC. This gives the protein CASTPTSGSHNEQFF.

The V gene is TRBV27, the J gene TRBJ2-7, with 8 bases fitting TRBD2. This CDR3 is built from 15 residues. V lost 5 bases, J lost 2 bases, and 8 bases stayed unmatched. Germline CDR1 is MNHEY and CDR2 is SMNVEV (reference sequence). DNA for the CDR3: TGTGCCAGCAGTGTCCGGGGGGGAGGGGCCTACGAGCAGTACTTC. The encoded protein is CASSVRGGGAYEQYF.

The chain recombines TRBV7-9 with TRBJ2-2; D is unresolved. This CDR3 is built from 14 residues. Germline V lookup: CDR1 SEHNR, CDR2 FQNEAQ (reference sequence). V lost 3 bases and J 10 bases, leaving 15 bases between the germline ends. CDR3 bases: TGTGCCAGCAGCTTCCGACACTCACCCCCGGAGCTGTTTTTT. Its translation is CASSFRHSPPELFF.

Regarding this clone: This CDR3 is also generated by other DNA sequences in the sample. The gene calls are TRBV7-9 and TRBJ2-7, with D uncertain. Germline V gene sequence: CDR1 SEHNR, CDR2 FQNEAQ (reference sequence). This CDR3 has 13 residues. Trimming removed 3 bases at V and 0 bases at J, with 6 bases between. CDR3 loop: CASSLVISYEQYF. The CDR3, as DNA: TGTGCCAGCAGCTTGGTTATCTCCTACGAGCAGTACTTC.

This chain connects TRBV9 to TRBJ2-7; D is undetermined. Between the trimmed V and J ends, which lost 0 bases and 1 base, there was a span of 8 bases. CDR1 SGDLS and CDR2 YYNGEE come from the germline V gene. There are 14 residues in the CDR3. The CDR3 reads CASSVGSVSYEQYF. CDR3 in DNA: TGTGCCAGCAGCGTAGGGTCAGTATCCTACGAGCAGTACTTC.

V and J are TRBV4-1 and TRBJ1-5; a possible D gene is TRBD1 (5 bases). CDR1 is MGHRA and CDR2 is YSYEKL in the germline V gene. This CDR3 has 14 residues. Trimming pared 0 bases from V and 8 bases from J, leaving 11 bases between. CDR3 DNA: TGCGCCAGCAGCCAAGATGAGGGAGGGGAGCCCCAGCATTTT. Protein: CASSQDEGGEPQHF.

The gene calls are TRBV19 and TRBJ1-2, with 9 bases aligning to TRBD1. Germline V CDR1 and CDR2: LNHDA, SQIVND (reference sequence). The CDR3 runs to 16 residues. J lost 4 bases, V lost 5 bases, and 11 bases had no gene match. CDR3 nucleotide sequence: TGTGCCAGTAGTCCAGACAGGGGGAACCCCATCTATGGCTACACCTTC. Amino acid sequence: CASSPDRGNPIYGYTF. Drawing the rest from reference TRBV19 and TRBJ1-2, the complete variable domain is DGGITQSPKYLFRKEGQNVTLSCEQNLNHDAMYWYRQDPGQGLRLIYYSQIVNDFQKGDIAEGYSVSREKKESFPLTVTSAQKNPTAFYLCASSPDRGNPIYGYTFGSGTRLTVV.

The chain is built from TRBV6-1 and TRBJ2-7; D may be TRBD2 (6 bases). Trimming left V 2 bases short and J 0 bases short, with 11 bases between. The CDR3 has 15 residues. Germline V lookup: CDR1 MNHNS, CDR2 SASEGT. The CDR3 nucleotides are TGTGCCAGCAGTGAAAGTGGAGGGAGCTCCTACGAGCAGTACTTC. This translates into CASSESGGSSYEQYF.

The gene calls are TRBV7-2 and TRBJ2-2; 7 nucleotides align to TRBD2. The trim removed 5 bases at V and 4 bases at J, leaving 7 bases unmatched. This CDR3 region has 15 residues. Germline V gene lookup returns CDR1 SGHTA and CDR2 FQGNSA. CDR3 sequence: CASSQGRETTGELFF. The CDR3 DNA is TGTGCCAGCAGCCAAGGGCGGGAGACCACCGGGGAGCTGTTTTTT.

This clone was recorded once. The chain couples TRBV7-9 to TRBJ2-7; D unresolved. The CDR3 length is 14 residues. V was cut by 2 bases and J by 4 bases, with 12 bases left in between. The germline CDR1 and CDR2 sequences are SEHNR and FQNEAQ (reference sequence). CDR3 region: CASSLSPNGYEQYF. The CDR3 coding sequence is TGTGCCAGCAGCTTATCCCCAAACGGGTACGAGCAGTACTTC.

The chain has TRBV4-2 and TRBJ1-2; 9 nucleotides match TRBD1. V was clipped by 3 bases and J by 0 bases; unmatched bases: 11. This CDR3 has 18 residues. Germline values: CDR1 LGHNA, CDR2 YNFKEQ. Written as DNA, the CDR3 is TGTGCCAGCAGCCATCGCCGGGACAGGGCCTATCCTAACTATGGCTACACCTTC. Translating it yields CASSHRRDRAYPNYGYTF.

The chain recombines TRBV30 with TRBJ2-7; 8 bases align to TRBD2. Per the germline V gene, CDR1 is GTSNPN and CDR2 is SVGIG (reference sequence). Trimming took 6 bases from V and 6 from J; bases not matched to a gene: 13. The CDR3 has 14 amino acids. DNA of the CDR3: TGTGCCTGCGGTGAGAGCGGGAGAGGTATCGAGCAGTACTTC. It encodes CACGESGRGIEQYF. Full variable domain (rest looked up from reference TRBV30 and TRBJ2-7): SQTIHQWPATLVQPVGSPLSLECTVEGTSNPNLYWYRQAAGRGLQLLFYSVGIGQISSEVPQNLSASRPQDRQFILSSKKLLLSDSGFYLCACGESGRGIEQYFGPGTRLTVT.

The rearrangement links TRBV4-1 to TRBJ2-5; D call uncertain. The CDR3 is made up of 15 amino acids. CDR1 and CDR2 from the germline V gene are MGHRA and YSYEKL. Trimming stripped 5 bases from V and 5 bases from J, with 18 bases between. As DNA, the CDR3 is TGCGCCAGCAGCTCTTCCGTCAATCCCGCGGAGACCCAGTACTTC. Amino acid sequence: CASSSSVNPAETQYF.

V usage is TRBV29-1 and J usage is TRBJ2-1, with 8 nucleotides matching TRBD2. This CDR3 is built from 13 residues. V shed 8 bases and J 2 bases; nucleotides not matched to a gene: 5. Looked up from germline, CDR1 is SQVTM and CDR2 is ANQGSEA. CDR3 coding DNA: TGCAGCCAAACTAGCGGACCCTACAATGAGCAGTTCTTC. This gives the protein CSQTSGPYNEQFF.

V and J are TRBV28 and TRBJ2-3, with 7 bases aligning to TRBD1. The trim removed 6 bases at V and 2 bases at J, leaving 8 bases unmatched. The CDR3 loop spans 15 amino acids. Germline V CDR1 and CDR2: MDHEN, SYDVKM. This CDR3 reads CASRGTDTSTDTQYF. The CDR3 nucleotides are TGTGCCAGCAGGGGGACAGACACCTCCACAGATACGCAGTATTTT.

The chain carries TRBV5-4 and TRBJ1-1, with 8 nucleotides matching TRBD1. The V and J ends lost 7 bases and 0 bases, in that order; junction bases with no gene match: 11. This CDR3 has 16 amino acids. CDR1 is SGHNT, CDR2 YYREEE, per germline (reference sequence). The CDR3 sequence is CASRPGGAGVNTEAFF. The CDR3 nucleotides read TGTGCCAGCCGCCCAGGGGGCGCGGGGGTGAACACTGAAGCTTTCTTT.

The rearrangement uses TRBV7-8 and TRBJ2-5, with a possible D match to TRBD2 (6 bases). TRBJ2-7 explains the end of the DNA better; the J call may be wrong. Per the germline V gene, CDR1 is SGHVS and CDR2 is FQNEAQ. The CDR3 is made up of 16 amino acids. The CDR3 DNA is TGTGCCAGCAGCTTATCCTCCGGGGGATGGGCCTACGAGCAGTACTTC. Amino acids: CASSLSSGGWAYEQYF.

The rearrangement uses TRBV5-1 and TRBJ1-5; weak D call: TRBD1 (6 bases). Trimming took off 7 bases at V and 0 bases at J, with 14 bases between the two ends. The germline gives CDR1 SGHRS, CDR2 YFSETQ. The CDR3 is 15 residues long. The CDR3 region is CASSDSVSSNQPQHF. CDR3 bases: TGCGCCAGCTCGGACAGCGTATCTAGCAATCAGCCCCAGCATTTT.

Regarding this clone: This same CDR3 is encoded by further DNA sequences in the sample. CDR3 DNA sequence: TGTGCCAGCAGCGTAGGTACTAGCGGGAGCCATGAGCAGTTCTTC. Amino acid sequence: CASSVGTSGSHEQFF. The chain couples TRBV9 to TRBJ2-1, with 11 bases identical to TRBD2. Germline V gives CDR1 SGDLS, CDR2 YYNGEE. V shed 0 bases and J 8 bases; nucleotides not matched to a gene: 4. The length of the CDR3 is 15 residues.

This chain connects TRBV27 to TRBJ2-7, with a possible D match to TRBD1 (5 bases). V shed 8 bases and J shed 3 bases, with 20 bases lying between them. The CDR3 length is 15 residues. CDR1 and CDR2 (germline): MNHEY, SMNVEV (reference sequence). CDR3 nucleotides: TGTGCCAGCCTACCGACGGCAGGGTCGTTCTACGAGCAGTACTTC. It translates to CASLPTAGSFYEQYF.

The chain is built from TRBV11-3 and TRBJ2-1, with D maybe TRBD2 (5 bases). CDR1 is SGHNT and CDR2 is YENEEA in the germline V gene. Trimming removed 1 base from V and 4 bases from J, with 8 bases in between. The CDR3 has 14 residues. The CDR3 protein is CASSLGAGYNEQFF. In DNA form, the CDR3 reads TGTGCCAGCAGCTTAGGGGCGGGTTACAATGAGCAGTTCTTC. The entire variable domain, with the rest obtained from reference TRBV11-3 and TRBJ2-1, is as follows: EAGVVQSPRYKIIEKKQPVAFWCNPISGHNTLYWYLQNLGQGPELLIRYENEEAVDDSQLPKDRFSAERLKGVDSTLKIQPAELGDSAVYLCASSLGAGYNEQFFGPGTRLTVL.

CDR3 bases: TGTGCCAGCAGTTTATCCCCCGGGACAGGACAAGAGACCCAGTACTTC. Protein product: CASSLSPGTGQETQYF. The J gene is TRBJ2-5, the V gene TRBV27; the match to TRBD1 covers 8 bases. Germline loops: CDR1 MNHEY, CDR2 SMNVEV (reference sequence). After removal of 0 bases from V and 2 bases from J, the junction contained 5 bases not matched to a gene. This CDR3 contains 16 residues.

V usage is TRBV2 and J usage is TRBJ2-1; perhaps TRBD2 as D (6 bases). The CDR3 contains 14 residues. Looked up from germline, CDR1 is SNHLY and CDR2 is FYNNEI. Between the trimmed V and J ends, which lost 0 bases and 6 bases, there was a span of 9 bases. CDR3 in amino acids: CASSEAGSGNEQFF. For the CDR3, the DNA is TGTGCCAGCAGTGAAGCCGGGAGCGGCAATGAGCAGTTCTTC.

The J gene is TRBJ2-7, the V gene TRBV18, with 13 bases fitting TRBD2. This CDR3 region has 21 residues. CDR1 is KGHSH, CDR2 LQKENI, per germline. V gave up 4 bases and J gave up 1 base; unmatched junction bases: 19. The CDR3 sequence is CASSHRGLAGEVGPWSYEQYF. The CDR3 nucleotides are TGTGCCAGCTCACACCGAGGACTAGCGGGAGAAGTCGGCCCTTGGTCCTACGAGCAGTACTTC.

The count of this clone is one. This chain uses TRBV30 with TRBJ2-7; perhaps TRBD2 as D (6 bases). This CDR3 has 15 amino acids. Per germline, CDR1 GTSNPN and CDR2 SVGIG (reference sequence). Trimming removed 5 bases at V and 2 bases at J, with 19 bases between. Here the CDR3 DNA reads TGTGCCTGGGGAAAATCCGGGACTCCTCCCTACGAGCAGTACTTC. It codes for CAWGKSGTPPYEQYF.

The rearrangement uses TRBV5-6 and TRBJ2-7; a weak D match, TRBD2 (5 bases). V dropped 4 bases and J dropped 4 bases, with 12 bases sitting between them. The CDR3 spans 13 residues. Looked up from germline, CDR1 is SGHDT and CDR2 is YYEEEE. This CDR3 reads CASSASLAYEQYF. The CDR3 DNA sequence: TGTGCCAGCAGCGCATCTCTAGCTTACGAGCAGTACTTC.